One sample yielded the 22 T cell receptor beta chains listed below, sequenced in a study of long-term antiretroviral therapy in people with HIV. Survey-level resolution applied to immunoSEQ assay v3.0. Only in-frame clones appear in the TCRdb table, and some are missing; sequencing was by immunoSEQ multiplex PCR. Of 20,000 to 25,000 clones in the sample, approximately 83% were seen once. This specimen was unsorted PBMCs, taken 1.2 years after starting antiretroviral therapy. These receptors originate from a man aged 50-60 years with HIV.

J is TRBJ1-3 and V is TRBV6-1; the D gene is possibly TRBD1 (5 bases). The germline gives CDR1 MNHNS, CDR2 SASEGT. The CDR3 spans 15 residues. Trimming shortened V by 5 bases and J by 0 bases, and 11 bases separated the two germline ends. Here the CDR3 DNA reads TGTGCCAGCAGTCAGACAGTGAGCTCTGGAAACACCATATATTTT. As protein: CASSQTVSSGNTIYF.

V gene TRBV18 combines with J gene TRBJ2-2; TRBD1 matches 7 bases. Trimming at V came to 3 bases and at J to 6 bases, leaving 1 base not matched to a gene. There are 13 residues in the CDR3. Germline V gene sequence: CDR1 KGHSH, CDR2 LQKENI. The CDR3 DNA follows: TGTGCCAGCTCACCCGACAGGGCCGGGGAGCTGTTTTTT. This sequence encodes CASSPDRAGELFF.

V gene TRBV7-9 combines with J gene TRBJ1-1; no reliable D call. Germline loops: CDR1 SEHNR, CDR2 FQNEAQ (reference sequence). The CDR3 has 13 amino acids. V lost 1 base and J lost 6, with 9 bases in between. The CDR3 DNA follows: TGTGCCAGCAGCTTAGGGTGGGTGGCTGAAGCTTTCTTT. It codes for CASSLGWVAEAFF.

The chain links TRBV5-3 to TRBJ1-2, with D possibly TRBD1 on 5 matching bases. TRBV5-3 is marked as an open reading frame, function uncertain. The V gene lost 5 bases and the J gene lost 4 bases, with 18 bases spanning the gap. This CDR3 region has 15 residues. CDR3 nucleotides: TGTGCCAGAAGATATACCTCGACAGACTGCTATGGCTACACCTTC. Protein product: CARRYTSTDCYGYTF.

Note on this clone: The junction shows a germline mismatch at one end, possibly a read error. The chain links TRBV7-7 to TRBJ2-5; the match to TRBD1 covers 7 bases. The CDR3 extends over 16 amino acids. Germline V gene lookup returns CDR1 SSHAT and CDR2 FNYEAQ (reference sequence). CDR3 in amino acids: CASSSPTGLSGETQYF. CDR3 nucleotide sequence: TGTGCTAGCAGCTCCCCGACAGGGCTCTCTGGAGAGACCCAGTACTTC. The entire variable domain, with the rest obtained from reference TRBV7-7 and TRBJ2-5, is as follows: GAGVSQSPRYKVTKRGQDVTLRCDPISSHATLYWYQQALGQGPEFLTYFNYEAQPDKSGLPSDRFSAERPEGSISTLTIQRTEQRDSAMYRCASSSPTGLSGETQYFGPGTRLLVL.

The chain uses TRBV19 and TRBJ2-3; 8 positions match TRBD2. V shed 5 bases and J 4 bases; nucleotides not matched to a gene: 8. The CDR3 has 15 amino acids. Germline V gives CDR1 LNHDA, CDR2 SQIVND (reference sequence). CDR3 in amino acids: CASSVTSVSPDTQYF. The CDR3 nucleotides are TGTGCCAGTAGTGTGACTAGCGTTTCTCCAGATACGCAGTATTTT. The entire variable domain, with the rest obtained from reference TRBV19 and TRBJ2-3, is as follows: DGGITQSPKYLFRKEGQNVTLSCEQNLNHDAMYWYRQDPGQGLRLIYYSQIVNDFQKGDIAEGYSVSREKKESFPLTVTSAQKNPTAFYLCASSVTSVSPDTQYFGPGTRLTVL.

This clone came up a few times. This chain joins TRBV4-1 and TRBJ1-1; TRBD1 aligns across 7 bases. The CDR3 is made up of 13 amino acids. Germline V gene lookup returns CDR1 MGHRA and CDR2 YSYEKL. V dropped 4 bases and J dropped 5; count of bases not matched to a gene: 4. CDR3 nucleotides: TGCGCCAGCAGCCTTCAGGGGGGGACTGAAGCTTTCTTT. Translated: CASSLQGGTEAFF.

The chain carries TRBV27 and TRBJ2-6; D may correspond to TRBD1 or TRBD2 (6 bases each). The CDR3 has 17 amino acids. Germline V gene lookup returns CDR1 MNHEY and CDR2 SMNVEV (reference sequence). V lost 5 bases and J lost 4, with 18 bases in between. Here the CDR3 DNA reads TGTGCCAGCAGTCCGTTTTGGGGGGCATCCGGGGCCAACGTCCTGACTTTC. Translating gives CASSPFWGASGANVLTF.

In DNA form, the CDR3 reads TGTGCCAGCAGCAACGACAGGACAGCCTCAGGGGCTTTCTTT. It specifies CASSNDRTASGAFF. The chain recombines TRBV5-4 with TRBJ1-1; D possibly corresponds to TRBD1 (6 bases). From germline, CDR1 is SGHNT and CDR2 YYREEE (reference sequence). Between the trimmed V and J ends, which lost 4 bases and 11 bases, there was a span of 21 bases. This CDR3 contains 14 residues.

This chain uses TRBV18 with TRBJ1-6, with TRBD1 matching over 7 bases. The V segment lost 6 bases and the J segment 8 bases; nucleotides outside the gene matches: 13. This CDR3 spans 16 amino acids. The germline V gene has CDR1 KGHSH and CDR2 LQKENI. CDR3 amino acids: CASSPNSGTADSPLHF. CDR3 nucleotides: TGTGCCAGCTCCCCGAACTCGGGGACAGCGGATTCACCCCTCCACTTT.

The chain couples TRBV6-5 to TRBJ1-1; D unresolved. Germline assignment: CDR1 MNHEY and CDR2 SVGAGI. The CDR3 totals 15 residues. Trimming left V 5 bases short and J 0 bases short, with 13 bases between. CDR3 sequence: CASSKLTVMNTEAFF. The CDR3 region has the DNA TGTGCCAGCAGTAAATTAACAGTCATGAACACTGAAGCTTTCTTT.

This sequence joins TRBV29-1 and TRBJ1-2; perhaps TRBD1 as D (5 bases). The V end was cut by 6 bases, the J end by 1 base, with 21 bases between. This CDR3 is built from 16 residues. CDR1 SQVTM and CDR2 ANQGSEA come from the germline V gene. The CDR3 coding sequence is TGCAGCGTCTCAATCGGACGGGGGGGAAATAACTATGGCTACACCTTC. Translated, it gives CSVSIGRGGNNYGYTF.

V and J are TRBV19 and TRBJ2-7, with 8 bases that match TRBD1. With 8 bases clipped from V and 1 base from J, the junction kept 4 bases outside the gene matches. There are 13 residues in the CDR3. CDR1 and CDR2 (germline): LNHDA, SQIVND (reference sequence). CDR3 DNA: TGTGCCAGTGGGCGGGACAGGTCCTACGAGCAGTACTTC. Amino acids: CASGRDRSYEQYF.

This chain joins TRBV27 and TRBJ2-1; 9 nucleotides agree with TRBD2. Germline V gene data show CDR1 as MNHEY and CDR2 as SMNVEV (reference sequence). The CDR3 contains 15 residues. Germline trimming cut 2 bases from V and 2 bases from J; bases unmatched to any gene: 1. The CDR3 coding sequence is TGTGCCAGCAGTTTAGCGGGGGGGCCCTACAATGAGCAGTTCTTC. Translating gives CASSLAGGPYNEQFF.

This clone was seen more than once but under ten times. V gene TRBV6-5 combines with J gene TRBJ1-6, with D possibly matching TRBD1 (6 bases). Germline V CDR1 and CDR2: MNHEY, SVGAGI. V was pared by 0 bases and J by 10 bases, with 13 bases between. The CDR3 consists of 15 residues. The CDR3, as DNA: TGTGCCAGCAGTTACTCGGGCAAGGGGGAATCACCCCTCCACTTT. Translation: CASSYSGKGESPLHF.

V gene TRBV7-8 combines with J gene TRBJ1-2; 7 bases line up with TRBD1. Looked up from germline, CDR1 is SGHVS and CDR2 is FQNEAQ. Trimming cost V 5 bases and J 5 bases; bases outside gene matches: 8. This CDR3 comprises 14 residues. This CDR3 is CASSPPDRIYGYTF. CDR3 in DNA: TGTGCCAGCAGCCCTCCGGACAGGATATATGGCTACACCTTC. Together with reference TRBV7-8 and TRBJ1-2, the CDR3 gives the full variable domain: GAGVSQSPRYKVAKRGQDVALRCDPISGHVSLFWYQQALGQGPEFLTYFQNEAQLDKSGLPSDRFFAERPEGSVSTLKIQRTQQEDSAVYLCASSPPDRIYGYTFGSGTRLTVV.

This clone appeared a few times. This chain uses TRBV19 with TRBJ2-1; D is uncertain. Trimming stripped 3 bases from V and 6 bases from J, with 15 bases between. The CDR3 loop spans 15 amino acids. Germline-derived CDR1 and CDR2 are LNHDA and SQIVND (reference sequence). Here the CDR3 reads CASSILDAPSNEQFF. The CDR3 nucleotides read TGTGCCAGTAGTATCCTGGACGCCCCCTCCAATGAGCAGTTCTTC.

The CDR3 DNA sequence: TGTGCCAGTAGTATAAGAACAGGGGGGACTGAAGCTTTCTTT. This codes for CASSIRTGGTEAFF. This chain links TRBV19 with TRBJ1-1; 8 nucleotides agree with TRBD1. The CDR3 spans 14 residues. V lost 2 bases and J lost 5; bases outside the gene matches: 4. Germline V gene lookup returns CDR1 LNHDA and CDR2 SQIVND (reference sequence).

The rearrangement links TRBV4-1 to TRBJ1-2, with D possibly TRBD1 on 5 matching bases. Germline V gives CDR1 MGHRA, CDR2 YSYEKL. The V gene lost 2 bases and the J gene lost 0 bases, with 10 bases spanning the gap. The CDR3 contains 15 residues. The CDR3 reads CASSQTGLANYGYTF. For the CDR3, the DNA is TGCGCCAGCAGCCAAACAGGCCTAGCTAACTATGGCTACACCTTC.

A note on this clone: The junction departs from germline at one end; a sequencing error may be responsible. This chain joins TRBV7-7 and TRBJ2-5, with 9 bases matching TRBD2. Germline V CDR1 and CDR2: SSHAT, FNYEAQ (reference sequence). The CDR3 length is 15 residues. The CDR3 DNA sequence: TGTGCTAGCAGCCTTAGCGGGGGAGGCCAAGAGACCCAGTACTTC. It codes for CASSLSGGGQETQYF.

CDR3 amino acids: CASSLEPRGGLSYTF. CDR3 coding DNA: TGTGCCAGCAGCTTAGAACCCAGGGGGGGTCTAAGTTACACCTTC. The chain couples TRBV7-2 to TRBJ1-2; 7 bases are a match to TRBD1. The V and J ends lost 1 base and 11 bases, in that order; junction bases with no gene match: 13. CDR1 and CDR2 (germline): SGHTA, FQGNSA. This CDR3 has 15 residues.

The chain recombines TRBV5-4 with TRBJ2-7; 11 bases are shared with TRBD1. V shed 4 bases, J shed 6 bases, and the junction held 3 bases outside the gene matches. From germline, CDR1 is SGHNT and CDR2 YYREEE (reference sequence). The CDR3 runs 13 residues. The CDR3: CASSTGTGGEQYF. The CDR3, as DNA: TGTGCCAGCAGCACCGGGACAGGGGGCGAGCAGTACTTC.